This record concerns one TCR beta chain sequence. The target antigen is unknown. The data derive from a study of Tregs in tolerant kidney transplant recipients. The overall study: Antibodies separated recipient from donor cells.

The CDR3 sequence is 17 residues long. Germline loops: CDR1 SGHRS, CDR2 YFSETQ. The V gene end was trimmed by 0 bases and the J gene end by 5 bases; junction bases not matched to a gene: 9. Repertoires were generated with immunoSEQ multiplex PCR, while TCRdb's copy carries only in-frame clones and drops some. The sample records tens of thousands of clones, 82% being singletons. General study findings and limits: Biological reproducibility was not directly addressed in this study. Few patients were studied, so findings need validation in larger groups.

Sequenced material: Tregs from blood cultured with allogeneic cells. This receptor was taken from a human donor in good health. V gene TRBV5-1 combines with J gene TRBJ2-3; 10 nucleotides agree with TRBD2. This CDR3 reads CASSLAVAGGGGDTQYF. Written as DNA, the CDR3 is TGCGCCAGCAGCTTGGCGGTAGCGGGGGGCGGAGGAGATACGCAGTATTTT.